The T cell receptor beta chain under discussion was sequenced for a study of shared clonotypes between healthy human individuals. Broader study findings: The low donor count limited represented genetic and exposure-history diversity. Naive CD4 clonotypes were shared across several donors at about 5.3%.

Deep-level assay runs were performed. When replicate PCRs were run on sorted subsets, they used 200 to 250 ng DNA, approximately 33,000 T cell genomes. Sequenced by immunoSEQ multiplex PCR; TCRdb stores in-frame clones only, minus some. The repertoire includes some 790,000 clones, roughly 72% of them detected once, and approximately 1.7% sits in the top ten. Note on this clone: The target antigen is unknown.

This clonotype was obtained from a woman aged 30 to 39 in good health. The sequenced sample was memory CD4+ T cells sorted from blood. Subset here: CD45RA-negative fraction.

Here the CDR3 DNA reads TGCGCCAGCAGCCCCCCCGGTAGGTGGGCAGGGGAGACCCAGTACTTC. Its protein product is CASSPPGRWAGETQYF. The chain has TRBV5-1 and TRBJ2-5; a weak D match, TRBD1 (5 bases). The CDR3 sequence is 16 residues long. The germline gives CDR1 SGHRS, CDR2 YFSETQ. V lost 4 bases to trimming and J lost 5 bases, with 21 bases between them.